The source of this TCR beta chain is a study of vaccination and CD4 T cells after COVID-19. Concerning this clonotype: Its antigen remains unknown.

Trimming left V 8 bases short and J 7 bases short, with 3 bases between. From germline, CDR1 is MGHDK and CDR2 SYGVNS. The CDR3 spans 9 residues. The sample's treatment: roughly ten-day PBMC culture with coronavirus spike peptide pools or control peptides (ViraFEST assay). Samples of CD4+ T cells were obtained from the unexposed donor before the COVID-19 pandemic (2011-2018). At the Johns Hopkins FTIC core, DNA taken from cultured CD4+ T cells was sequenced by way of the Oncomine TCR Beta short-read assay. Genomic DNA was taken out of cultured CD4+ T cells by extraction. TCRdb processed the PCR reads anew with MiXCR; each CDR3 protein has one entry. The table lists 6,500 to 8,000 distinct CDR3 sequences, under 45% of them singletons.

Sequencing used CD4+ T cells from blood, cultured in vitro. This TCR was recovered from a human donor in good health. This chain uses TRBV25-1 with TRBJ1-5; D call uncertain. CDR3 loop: CASGQPQHF. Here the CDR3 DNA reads TGTGCCAGCGGACAGCCCCAGCATTTT.